This T cell receptor (beta chain) was profiled in a study of a mutant IDH1 vaccine in newly diagnosed glioma. Overall study: Patients got their first vaccination 4-6 weeks after radiotherapy alone, or with temozolomide cycles. Treated patients were around 60% male, approximately 40% female, mean age about 41 years.

Remarks on this clone: Its antigen remains unidentified.

Indicated time point: week 11, during vaccination. Every vaccination contained 300 ug of the mutant IDH1 20-mer peptide and was paired with topical imiquimod. The astrocytomas were IDH1-mutant, ATRX-negative, and WHO grade 3 or 4. The CDR3 loop spans 14 amino acids. Germline V gene data show CDR1 as LNHDA and CDR2 as SQIVND (reference sequence). V was cut by 3 bases and J by 8 bases, with 14 bases left in between. Profiling relied on immunoSEQ multiplex PCR, and the TCRdb table lists in-frame clones only, not all of them. The table lists about 25,000 clones, 70% to 80% of them singletons. Sequencing used PBMCs, obtained from a glioma patient whose treatment included an IDH1 peptide vaccine. The receptor's source is a woman between 18 and 29 years old with glioma. The chain links TRBV19 to TRBJ1-3, with D possibly being TRBD1 (5 bases). The CDR3 spells CASSIIRDVDTIYF. CDR3 sequence (DNA): TGTGCCAGTAGTATTATCAGGGACGTCGACACCATATATTTT.